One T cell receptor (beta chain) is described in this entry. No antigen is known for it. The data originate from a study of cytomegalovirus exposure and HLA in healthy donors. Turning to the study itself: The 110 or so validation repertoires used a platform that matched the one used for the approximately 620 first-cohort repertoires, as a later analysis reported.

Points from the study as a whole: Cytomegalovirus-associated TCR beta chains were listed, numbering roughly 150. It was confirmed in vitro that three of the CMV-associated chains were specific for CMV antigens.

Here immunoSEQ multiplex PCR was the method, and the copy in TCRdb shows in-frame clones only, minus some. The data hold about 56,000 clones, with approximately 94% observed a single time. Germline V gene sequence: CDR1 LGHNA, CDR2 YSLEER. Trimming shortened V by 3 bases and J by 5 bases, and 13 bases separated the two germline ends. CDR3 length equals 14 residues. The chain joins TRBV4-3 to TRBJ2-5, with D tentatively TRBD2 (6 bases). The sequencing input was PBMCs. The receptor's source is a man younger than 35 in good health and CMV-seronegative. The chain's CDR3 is CASSQDWEAETQYF. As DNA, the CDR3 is TGCGCCAGCAGCCAGGATTGGGAGGCGGAGACCCAGTACTTC.